Reported below is one T cell receptor beta chain. Its antigen is undetermined. One or more pre-ART and two or more post-ART PBMC samples were available from each donor. V shed 2 bases, J shed 4 bases, and the junction held 3 bases outside the gene matches. Germline V gene data show CDR1 as MNHNS and CDR2 as SASEGT. The CDR3 length is 16 residues. This sample is drawn from a study of long-term antiretroviral therapy in people with HIV. Study in general: Sampling started about a decade before the 2015 immediate-ART recommendation. Overall study findings and caveats: Relative to control repertoires, HIV repertoires exhibited narrower CDR3 length ranges.

The assay, immunoSEQ v3.0, was run at survey level. For every sample, sequencing targeted about 40,000-50,000 T-cell genomes. Method: immunoSEQ multiplex PCR; TCRdb's copy keeps in-frame clones and lacks some. Altogether about 25,000 clones are present, about four fifths being singletons, with the ten largest covering just over 5%. The receptor was isolated from a man younger than 35 with HIV. Here the sequenced sample was unsorted PBMCs, taken 3 years after starting antiretroviral therapy. The V and J genes are TRBV6-1 and TRBJ2-2, with 11 bases matching TRBD2. The CDR3: CASSEFTSGGTGELFF. The CDR3 nucleotides are TGTGCCAGCAGTGAATTCACTAGCGGGGGCACCGGGGAGCTGTTTTTT.